Listed below are T cell receptor beta chains from one sample, sequenced in a study of OX40 agonist ivuxolimab in advanced cancers. TCRdb keeps only in-frame clones here, not all; method: immunoSEQ multiplex PCR. The table shows approximately 28,000 clones, with more than 70% occurring only once. Source: CD4+ or CD8+ T cells sorted from blood, taken in a trial of the OX40 agonist ivuxolimab. These receptors were taken from an adult with an advanced solid tumor such as melanoma, head and neck, liver or kidney cancer. CDR3s include the opening cysteine and the closing phenylalanine or tryptophan. D genes are given only for firm matches. Expanded clones get a size class; other rows say once, few or many, or leave the size out.

NA | TRBJ2-7 | TRBD1 | TRBV13 | TGTGCCAGCAGCTATCGACAGGGTCCGCTCTACGAGCAGTACTTC | CASSYRQGPLYEQYF
NA | TRBJ2-6 | NA | TRBV7-6 | TGTGCCAGCAGCGCCCGGGCCAACTCTGGGGCCAACGTCCTGACTTTC | CASSARANSGANVLTF
NA | TRBJ2-1 | NA | TRBV5-1 | TGCGCCAGCAGCTCTCTCACGGGAGAGCGAGGTGAGCAGTTCTTC | CASSSLTGERGEQFF
NA | TRBJ2-2 | NA | TRBV2 | TGTGCCAGCAGAGTCGGGACAAGAAAAGGCGGGGAGCTGTTTTTT | CASRVGTRKGGELFF
NA | TRBJ2-7 | NA | TRBV19 | TGTGCCAGTAGTCAAGGGACCCCACCAGATTACGAGCAGTACTTC | CASSQGTPPDYEQYF
NA | TRBJ2-7 | NA | TRBV19 | TGTGCCAGTAGTTCCACGACAGGACTATCCTACGAGCAGTACTTC | CASSSTTGLSYEQYF
NA | TRBJ2-3 | NA | TRBV2 | TGTGCCAGCAGGGGGGACTCCGGCGGGGATACGCAGTATTTT | CASRGDSGGDTQYF
NA | TRBJ1-6 | NA | TRBV29-1 | TGCAGCGTTGAAGTGGCCTCAGGTTCACCCCTCCACTTT | CSVEVASGSPLHF
NA | TRBJ2-7 | TRBD2 | TRBV5-1 | TGCGCCAGCAGCCAGGGACTAGCGGGAGTCCCCTACGAGCAGTACTTC | CASSQGLAGVPYEQYF
NA | TRBJ1-2 | TRBD1 | TRBV11-2 | TGTGCCAGCAGCCCACCGACAGGGGAGAACTATGGCTACACCTTC | CASSPPTGENYGYTF
NA | TRBJ2-7 | TRBD2 | TRBV7-6 | TGTGCCAGCAGCTTAGTTCCCCTGACTAGCGGAAACTCCTACGAGCAGTACTTC | CASSLVPLTSGNSYEQYF
NA | TRBJ1-1 | NA | TRBV18 | TGTGCCAGCTCACCCACCCGGCGAAGTGGCACTGAAGCTTTCTTT | CASSPTRRSGTEAFF
NA | TRBJ2-2 | TRBD2 | TRBV2 | TGTGCCAGCAGTGCTAACCCACTAGCGGGAAACACCGGGGAGCTGTTTTTT | CASSANPLAGNTGELFF
NA | TRBJ1-2 | TRBD1 | TRBV5-1 | TGCGCCAGCAGCTTGTCAGGGGGCGATGGCTACACCTTC | CASSLSGGDGYTF
NA | TRBJ2-7 | TRBD1 | TRBV28 | TGTGCCAGCAATGTGGACAGGGTGTTCTACGAGCAGTACTTC | CASNVDRVFYEQYF
NA | TRBJ2-3 | NA | TRBV5-1 | TGCGCCAGCAGCTTGGAAGGGGGAGGTGCAGATACGCAGTATTTT | CASSLEGGGADTQYF
NA | TRBJ2-1 | TRBD2 | TRBV27 | TGTGCCAGCAGTTTATTTGCGGGAGAGGGCAATGAGCAGTTCTTC | CASSLFAGEGNEQFF
few | TRBJ1-5 | TRBD1 | TRBV23-1 | TGCGCCAGCAGTCTTGCAGACAGGGCAGAATCGCCCCAGCATTTT | CASSLADRAESPQHF
NA | TRBJ2-3 | NA | TRBV11-3 | TGTGCCAGCAGCTCGGGCGCGGCGACAGATACGCAGTATTTT | CASSSGAATDTQYF
NA | TRBJ1-1 | NA | TRBV4-1 | TGCGCCAGCAGCCAAGAGATCGGGGGGGGGACTGAAGCTTTCTTT | CASSQEIGGGTEAFF
NA | TRBJ2-1 | TRBD1 | TRBV5-4 | TGTGCCAGCCGACTCGGGACAGGGGGTTACAATGAGCAGTTCTTC | CASRLGTGGYNEQFF
NA | TRBJ2-7 | TRBD2 | TRBV4-2 | TGTGCCAGCAGCGGCGGGAGGACCACCTACGAGCAGTACTTC | CASSGGRTTYEQYF
NA | TRBJ1-2 | TRBD1 | TRBV29-1 | TGCAGCGTTGAAAGTGACAGGGAGAATGGCTACACCTTC | CSVESDRENGYTF
few | TRBJ2-2 | NA | TRBV10-3 | TGTGCCATCAGTCGCCAGGAAGCGAACACCGGGGAGCTGTTTTTT | CAISRQEANTGELFF
NA | TRBJ2-7 | NA | TRBV5-1 | TGCGCCAGCAGCTTGGGCCCGGCGGAATCCTACGAGCAGTACTTC | CASSLGPAESYEQYF
NA | TRBJ1-1 | NA | TRBV19 | TGTGCCAGTAGTATAAAGTGGAACACTGAAGCTTTCTTT | CASSIKWNTEAFF
few | TRBJ2-6 | NA | TRBV7-9 | TGTGCCAGCAGCTTAACCGTTGACTCTGGGGCCAACGTCCTGACTTTC | CASSLTVDSGANVLTF
NA | TRBJ2-3 | NA | TRBV28 | TGTGCCAGCAGTTCCACTAGACCGTTGTCCACAGATACGCAGTATTTT | CASSSTRPLSTDTQYF
NA | TRBJ2-6 | NA | TRBV5-1 | TGCGCCAGCAGCTTGGGACTAGGGGACTCTGGGGCCAACGTCCTGACTTTC | CASSLGLGDSGANVLTF
NA | TRBJ1-5 | NA | TRBV19 | TGTGCCAGTAGTGGGGGACAAACTCAGCCCCAGCATTTT | CASSGGQTQPQHF
NA | TRBJ2-1 | TRBD2 | TRBV6-5 | TGTGCCAGCAGTTACACTAGCGGAGACTCCTACAATGAGCAGTTCTTC | CASSYTSGDSYNEQFF
NA | TRBJ2-7 | NA | TRBV28 | TGTGCCAGCAGTAAAGGGGGAGGCTCCTACGAGCAGTACTTC | CASSKGGGSYEQYF